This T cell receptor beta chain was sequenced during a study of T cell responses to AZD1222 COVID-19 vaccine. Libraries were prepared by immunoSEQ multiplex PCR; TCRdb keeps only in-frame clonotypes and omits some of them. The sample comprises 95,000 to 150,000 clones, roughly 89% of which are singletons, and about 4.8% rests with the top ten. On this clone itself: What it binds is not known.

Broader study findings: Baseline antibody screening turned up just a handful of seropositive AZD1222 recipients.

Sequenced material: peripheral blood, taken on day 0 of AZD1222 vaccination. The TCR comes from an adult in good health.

The CDR3 nucleotides read TGTGCCTGGAGTGTGTCAGCCTATGGCTACACCTTC. Its protein is CAWSVSAYGYTF. The rearrangement joins TRBV30 to TRBJ1-2; no clear D gene. Germline assignment: CDR1 GTSNPN and CDR2 SVGIG (reference sequence). V was trimmed by 0 bases and J by 4 bases, leaving 6 bases between them. This CDR3 comprises 12 residues.